This TCR beta chain stems from a study of OX40 agonist ivuxolimab in advanced cancers. Overall study context: Of mixed ages from about 23 to 85 and averaging around 60 years, the group was about 86% male. Among those treated, three patients had partial responses, one with hepatocellular carcinoma and two with cutaneous melanoma.

Turning to this clone: What it recognizes is unknown.

Trimming took off 5 bases at V and 5 bases at J, with 15 bases between the two ends. The CDR3 runs 14 residues. CDR1 and CDR2 from the germline V gene are KGHSH and LQKENI. Broader study findings: Some nonresponders likewise displayed low normalized T-cell clonal expansion. On average, CD8+ T cells had more expanded clones than CD4+.

Assay: immunoSEQ multiplex PCR; the TCRdb copy retains only in-frame clones and omits some. The sample lists around 100,000 clones; about 91% were seen once. The receptor comes from an adult with an advanced solid tumor such as melanoma, head and neck, liver or kidney cancer. V gene TRBV18 combines with J gene TRBJ2-5, with D possibly TRBD2 on 6 matching bases. The source was CD4+ or CD8+ T cells sorted from blood, collected in a trial of the OX40 agonist ivuxolimab. The CDR3: CASSSQYGGETQYF. The DNA of the CDR3 is TGTGCCAGCTCATCACAGTACGGGGGTGAGACCCAGTACTTC.